The clone carrying this TCR beta chain has just a few counts. The data were taken from a study of T-cell reconstitution after alpha-beta-depleted transplantation in children. The CDR3 consists of 17 residues. V lost 1 base and J lost 1; bases outside the gene matches: 5. Germline V lookup: CDR1 MDHEN, CDR2 SYDVKM. Unique molecular identifiers were incorporated when the TCRbeta library was constructed. TCRdb passed the PCR reads through MiXCR, listing each CDR3 protein once. The sample has 75,000 to 90,000 distinct CDR3 sequences, about 14% seen once. The specimen was PBMCs, mostly from graft donor cells, collected 180 days after TCRalphabeta/CD19-depleted stem cell transplant. The clonotype originates from a male patient between 2 and 10 years old who had a stem cell transplant for acute lymphoblastic leukemia, so the T cells may come from the graft donor. J is TRBJ2-4 and V is TRBV28; 9 bases match TRBD2. Written as DNA, the CDR3 is TGTGCCAGCAGTTTATCCCCGACTAGCGGTGCCAAAAACATTCAGTACTTC. It is translated as CASSLSPTSGAKNIQYF.